This section outlines one T cell receptor beta chain sequence together with its context. Sequencing used immunoSEQ multiplex PCR; TCRdb keeps in-frame clones, though not all of them. Counted here are 30,000 to 40,000 clones, 81% occurring once; the ten biggest clones make up around 3%. Enrollment of patients from Seattle took place during active infection, with longitudinal follow-up. Trimming took 5 bases from V and 9 from J; bases not matched to a gene: 6. Germline-derived CDR1 and CDR2 are SEHNR and FQNEAQ (reference sequence). The CDR3 has 15 amino acids. This sample stems from a study of blood T cell repertoires in COVID-19. Study details: PBMCs, B-cell-depleted T cells, or T cells were the source of the cDNA or gDNA that made up the material.

The rearrangement uses TRBV7-9 and TRBJ2-1, with 14 bases matching TRBD2. Material for sequencing was peripheral blood. The TCR was taken from a man between 65 and 85 years old with COVID-19, enrolled during active disease. This CDR3 is CASSPPGLAGVEQFF. For the CDR3, the DNA is TGTGCCAGCAGCCCACCGGGACTAGCGGGAGTTGAGCAGTTCTTC.